The 6 T cell receptor beta chains below all came from one sample that was sequenced in a study of molecular identifiers for immune sequencing clone quantification. MiXCR, run by TCRdb on the PCR reads, gives a single entry per CDR3 protein. The profile shows 300,000 to 400,000 distinct CDR3 sequences, roughly 24% of them singletons. Sequenced sample: naive CD8+ T cells from blood, with Jurkat cell RNA spiked in. The subset is: FACS-sorted CD8+CD4-CCR7+CD45RA+ naive T cells. The receptor source for this set is a human donor in good health. Some libraries in this study had Jurkat cell RNA spiked in.

There are many counts of this clonotype. This rearrangement joins TRBV7-9 to TRBJ1-5, with TRBD1 as a possible D gene (5 bases). The CDR3 is made up of 16 amino acids. The germline CDR1 and CDR2 sequences are SEHNR and FQNEAQ (reference sequence). The V gene lost 1 base and the J gene lost 7 bases, with 17 bases spanning the gap. The CDR3 DNA reads TGTGCCAGCAGCTTAGTCTACGGAGGGGTCGACCAGCCCCAGCATTTT. Its protein is CASSLVYGGVDQPQHF.

In its sample, this clonotype was seen many times. This chain joins TRBV21-1 and TRBJ1-4; TRBD1, the table's D call, lacks a check against the DNA. TRBV21-1 is reported as a pseudogene. CDR3 length equals 15 residues. DNA for the CDR3: TGTGCCAGCAGCCCGACAGGGGGCGGGCGTGAAAAACTGTTTTTT. Protein: CASSPTGGGREKLFF.

Ten or more counts support this clonotype. The gene calls are TRBV7-2 and TRBJ2-1; D is ambiguous. CDR3 length: 15 amino acids. CDR1 and CDR2 (germline): SGHTA, FQGNSA. V lost 1 base to trimming and J lost 8 bases, with 15 bases between them. CDR3 sequence reads: CASSLVYPGLDEQFF. For the CDR3, the DNA is TGTGCCAGCAGCTTAGTGTACCCTGGTTTGGATGAGCAGTTCTTC.

This clonotype came up many times. The chain joins TRBV19 to TRBJ1-1, with D uncertain. CDR3 length equals 13 residues. Germline CDR1 is LNHDA and CDR2 is SQIVND (reference sequence). V shed 3 bases and J shed 3 bases, with 8 bases lying between them. DNA of the CDR3: TGTGCCAGTAGTATCTCACCGGACACTGAAGCTTTCTTT. It yields the protein CASSISPDTEAFF.

This clonotype was recorded at least ten times. The chain recombines TRBV27 with TRBJ2-7; no firm D call. CDR1 MNHEY and CDR2 SMNVEV come from the germline V gene (reference sequence). This CDR3 contains 14 residues. Deletions cut 2 bases from V and 0 bases from J, with 8 bases between. CDR3 DNA: TGTGCCAGCAGTTTAACCGGTGCCTCCTACGAGCAGTACTTC. Translated: CASSLTGASYEQYF.

This clonotype was detected only a few times. This sequence joins TRBV27 and TRBJ1-1; TRBD1 is a possible D gene (6 bases). Germline V CDR1 and CDR2: MNHEY, SMNVEV (reference sequence). Trimming left V 6 bases short and J 6 bases short, with 14 bases between. This CDR3 is built from 13 residues. The CDR3 here is CASSTGQQAEAFF. The CDR3 DNA reads as TGTGCCAGCAGCACCGGACAGCAGGCTGAAGCTTTCTTT.